The present TCR beta chain was sequenced within a study of cytomegalovirus exposure and HLA in healthy donors. Broader study findings: Per published reports, the classifier diagnosed cytomegalovirus status with high specificity and sensitivity. Researchers reported in a later analysis that a missense DCLRE1C variant was tied to TCR beta V- and J-gene trimming. Later on, an analysis tied about 17,000 TCR beta sequences to HLA alleles at 0.05 false discovery rate.

PCR amplification relied on 60 Vbeta primers (plus 13 Jbeta primers). Clones were read by immunoSEQ multiplex PCR, and TCRdb kept only the in-frame ones, dropping some. The table lists approximately 82,000 clones, roughly a tenth of them singletons. This clone appeared a few times. Its antigen is unidentified. Material: PBMCs. This receptor was obtained from a man between 60 and 75 years old in good health and CMV-seropositive.

CDR3 protein: CASSAPTAGGRETQYF. CDR3 nucleotides: TGTGCCAGCAGCGCCCCGACGGCGGGGGGCCGGGAGACCCAGTACTTC. The V gene is TRBV6-6, the J gene TRBJ2-5; 8 bases fit TRBD2. Trimming took 6 bases from V and 5 from J; bases not matched to a gene: 14. This CDR3 is built from 16 residues. Germline CDR1 is MNHNY and CDR2 is SVGAGI (reference sequence).